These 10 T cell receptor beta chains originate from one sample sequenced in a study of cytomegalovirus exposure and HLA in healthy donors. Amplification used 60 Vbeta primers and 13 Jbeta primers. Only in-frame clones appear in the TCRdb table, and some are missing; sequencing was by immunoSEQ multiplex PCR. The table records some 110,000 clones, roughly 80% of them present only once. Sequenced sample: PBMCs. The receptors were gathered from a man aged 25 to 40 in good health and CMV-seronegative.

The CDR3 region has the DNA TGTGCCAGCAGTTCAGGACTAGCGGATGAGCAGTTCTTC. Protein: CASSSGLADEQFF. The gene calls are TRBV27 and TRBJ2-1; 10 bases are a match to TRBD2. CDR3 length: 13 residues. CDR1 is MNHEY and CDR2 is SMNVEV in the germline V gene (reference sequence). V lost 4 bases, J lost 8 bases, and 2 bases stayed unmatched.

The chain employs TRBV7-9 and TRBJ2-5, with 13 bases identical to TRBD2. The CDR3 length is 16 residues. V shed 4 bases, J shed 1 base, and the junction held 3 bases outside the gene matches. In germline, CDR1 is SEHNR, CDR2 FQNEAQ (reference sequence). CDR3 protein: CASSYGLAGVQETQYF. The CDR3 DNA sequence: TGTGCCAGCAGCTACGGACTAGCGGGGGTCCAAGAGACCCAGTACTTC.

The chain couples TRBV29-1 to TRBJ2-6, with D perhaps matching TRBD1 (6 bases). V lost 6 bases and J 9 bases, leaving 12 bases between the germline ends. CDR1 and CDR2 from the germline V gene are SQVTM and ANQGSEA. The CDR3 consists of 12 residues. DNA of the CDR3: TGCAGCGTCGAGGGGGTAGACAACGTCCTGACTTTC. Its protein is CSVEGVDNVLTF.

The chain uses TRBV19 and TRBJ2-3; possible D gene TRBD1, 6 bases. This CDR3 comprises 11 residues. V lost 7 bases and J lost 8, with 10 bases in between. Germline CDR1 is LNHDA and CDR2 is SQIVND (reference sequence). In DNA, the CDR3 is TGTGCCAGTACGGACAGCGCTACGCAGTATTTT. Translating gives CASTDSATQYF.

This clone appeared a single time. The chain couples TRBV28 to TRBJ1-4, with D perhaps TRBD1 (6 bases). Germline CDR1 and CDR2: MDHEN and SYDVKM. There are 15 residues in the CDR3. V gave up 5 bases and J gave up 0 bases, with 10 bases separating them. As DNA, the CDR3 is TGTGCCAGCAGTCCGGGACATACAACTAATGAAAAACTGTTTTTT. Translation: CASSPGHTTNEKLFF.

The CDR3 spells CASSLTGEAYEQYF. CDR3 coding DNA: TGTGCCAGCAGCTTAACAGGGGAAGCCTACGAGCAGTACTTC. The V and J genes are TRBV7-9 and TRBJ2-7, with 7 bases identical to TRBD1. J gave up 2 bases and V 2 bases, and 3 bases lay outside the gene matches. Germline CDR1 is SEHNR and CDR2 is FQNEAQ (reference sequence). This CDR3 is 14 amino acids long.

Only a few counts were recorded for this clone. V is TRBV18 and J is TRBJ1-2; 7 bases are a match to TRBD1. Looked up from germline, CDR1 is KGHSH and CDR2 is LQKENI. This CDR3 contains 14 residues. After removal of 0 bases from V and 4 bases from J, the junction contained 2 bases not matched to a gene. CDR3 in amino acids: CASSPPDRFYGYTF. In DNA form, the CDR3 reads TGTGCCAGCTCACCACCGGACAGGTTCTATGGCTACACCTTC.

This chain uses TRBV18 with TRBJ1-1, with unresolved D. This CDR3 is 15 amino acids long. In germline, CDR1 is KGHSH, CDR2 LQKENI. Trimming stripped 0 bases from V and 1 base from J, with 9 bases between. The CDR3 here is CASSPPRGPNTEAFF. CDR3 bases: TGTGCCAGCTCACCACCGAGAGGGCCGAACACTGAAGCTTTCTTT.

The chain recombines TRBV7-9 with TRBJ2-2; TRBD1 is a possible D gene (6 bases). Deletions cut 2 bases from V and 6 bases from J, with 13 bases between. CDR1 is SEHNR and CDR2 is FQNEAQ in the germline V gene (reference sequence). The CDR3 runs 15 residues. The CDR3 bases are TGTGCCAGCAGCTTACAGGGGACAAAACCCGGGGAGCTGTTTTTT. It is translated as CASSLQGTKPGELFF. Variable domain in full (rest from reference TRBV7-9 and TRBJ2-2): DTGVSQNPRHKITKRGQNVTFRCDPISEHNRLYWYRQTLGQGPEFLTYFQNEAQLEKSRLLSDRFSAERPKGSFSTLEIQRTEQGDSAMYLCASSLQGTKPGELFFGEGSRLTVL.

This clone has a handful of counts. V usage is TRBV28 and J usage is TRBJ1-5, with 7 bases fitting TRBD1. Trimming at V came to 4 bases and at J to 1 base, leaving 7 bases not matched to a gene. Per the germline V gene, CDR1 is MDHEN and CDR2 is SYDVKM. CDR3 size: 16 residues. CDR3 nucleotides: TGTGCCAGCAGTTCCTTAGGGGGCGTCAGCAATCAGCCCCAGCATTTT. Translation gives CASSSLGGVSNQPQHF.